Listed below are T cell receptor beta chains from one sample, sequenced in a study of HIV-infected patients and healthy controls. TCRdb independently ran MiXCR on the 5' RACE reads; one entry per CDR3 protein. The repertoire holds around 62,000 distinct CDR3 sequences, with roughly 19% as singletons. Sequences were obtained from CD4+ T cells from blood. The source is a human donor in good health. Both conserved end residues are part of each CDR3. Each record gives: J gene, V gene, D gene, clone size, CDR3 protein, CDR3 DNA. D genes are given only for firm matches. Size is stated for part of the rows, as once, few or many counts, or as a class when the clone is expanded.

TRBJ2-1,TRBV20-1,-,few,CSARENVDRREQFF,TGCAGTGCTAGAGAGAACGTAGACCGAAGGGAGCAGTTCTTC
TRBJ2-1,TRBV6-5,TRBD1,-,CAGHRGHNEQFF,TGTGCCGGCCACAGGGGCCACAATGAGCAGTTCTTC
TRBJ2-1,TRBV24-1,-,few,CATSNTGTSYNEQFF,TGTGCCACCAGCAATACAGGGACCTCCTACAATGAGCAGTTCTTC
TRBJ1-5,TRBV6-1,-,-,CASSDNSNQPQHF,TGTGCCAGCAGTGACAATAGCAATCAGCCCCAGCATTTT
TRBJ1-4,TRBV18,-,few,CASSPRQPYSSTNEKLFF,TGTGCCAGCTCACCCCGACAGCCGTATTCGTCAACTAATGAAAAACTGTTTTTT
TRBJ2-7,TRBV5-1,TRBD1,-,CASSRRQGSYEQYF,TGCGCCAGCAGCCGGCGACAGGGTTCCTACGAGCAGTACTTC
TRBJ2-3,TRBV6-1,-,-,CASSERDVGDTQYF,TGTGCCAGCAGTGAGCGGGACGTTGGAGATACGCAGTATTTT
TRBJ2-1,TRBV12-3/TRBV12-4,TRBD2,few,CASSLGQAGGYEQFF,TGTGCCAGCAGTTTAGGTCAAGCGGGAGGATATGAGCAGTTCTTC
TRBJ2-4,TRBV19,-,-,CASTSEGGLLAKNIQYF,TGTGCCAGTACCTCAGAGGGAGGTTTACTAGCCAAAAACATTCAGTACTTC
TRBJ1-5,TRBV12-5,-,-,CASGLVTGQLNQPQHF,TGTGCTAGTGGTTTGGTAACTGGACAACTCAATCAGCCCCAGCATTTT
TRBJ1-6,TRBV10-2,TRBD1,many,CASSRGTVDSPLHF,TGCGCCAGCAGCCGTGGGACAGTTGATTCACCCCTCCACTTT
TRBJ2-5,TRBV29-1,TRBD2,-,CSVGPSGAQETQYF,TGCAGCGTTGGGCCTAGCGGGGCCCAAGAGACCCAGTACTTC
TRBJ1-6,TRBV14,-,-,CASSQAGILHF,TGTGCCAGCAGCCAAGCGGGAATCCTCCACTTT
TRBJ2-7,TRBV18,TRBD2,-,CASSRSGTSGSYEQYF,TGTGCCAGCTCACGATCCGGGACTAGCGGGTCCTACGAGCAGTACTTC
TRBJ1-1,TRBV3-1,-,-,CASSQDRTWPQF,TGTGCCAGCAGCCAAGATCGTACGTGGCCCCAATTT
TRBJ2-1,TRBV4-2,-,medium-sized,CASSQGGYNEQFF,TGTGCCAGCAGCCAAGGAGGGTACAATGAGCAGTTCTTC
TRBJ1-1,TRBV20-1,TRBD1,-,CSARPGSGGVEAFF,TGCAGTGCTAGGCCCGGGTCAGGGGGGGTTGAAGCTTTCTTT
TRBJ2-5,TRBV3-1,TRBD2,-,CASSRGLAGETQYF,TGTGCCAGCAGCCGGGGACTAGCGGGAGAGACCCAGTACTTC
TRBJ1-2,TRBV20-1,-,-,CSAAPYVEVGYTF,TGCAGTGCCGCCCCTTATGTGGAGGTCGGCTACACCTTC
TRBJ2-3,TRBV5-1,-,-,CASSLRSTDTQYF,TGCGCCAGCAGCTTGCGAAGCACAGATACGCAGTATTTT
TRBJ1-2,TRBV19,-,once,CASSIRASLGGTQANYGYTF,TGTGCCAGTAGTATTCGGGCAAGTTTGGGGGGCACACAAGCTAACTATGGCTACACCTTC
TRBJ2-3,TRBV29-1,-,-,CSGRRVSSTDTQYF,TGCAGCGGCAGGCGGGTATCTAGCACAGATACGCAGTATTTT
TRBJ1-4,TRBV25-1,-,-,CASSGRGPTNEKLFF,TGTGCCAGCAGTGGAAGGGGACCAACTAATGAAAAACTGTTTTTT
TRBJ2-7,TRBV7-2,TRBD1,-,CASSLQGAGYEQYF,TGTGCCAGCAGCTTACAGGGGGCGGGGTACGAGCAGTACTTC
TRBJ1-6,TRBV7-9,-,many,CASSFRETPLHF,TGTGCCAGCAGCTTCAGGGAGACACCCCTCCACTTT
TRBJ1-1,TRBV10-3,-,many,CAINQGGDTEAFF,TGTGCCATCAACCAGGGCGGGGACACTGAAGCTTTCTTT
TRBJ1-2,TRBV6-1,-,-,CASSESGRGPSYGYTF,TGTGCCAGCAGTGAGAGCGGCCGTGGACCAAGCTATGGCTACACCTTC
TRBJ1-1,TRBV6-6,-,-,CASSYDGGTYTEAFF,TGTGCCAGCAGTTACGATGGGGGGACCTACACTGAAGCTTTCTTT
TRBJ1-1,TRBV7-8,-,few,CASSLAGGGRGAFF,TGTGCCAGCAGCTTAGCGGGAGGGGGACGGGGAGCTTTCTTT
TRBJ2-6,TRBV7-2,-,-,CASSLGVGTGANVLTF,TGTGCCAGCAGCTTAGGGGTCGGGACTGGGGCCAACGTCCTGACTTTC
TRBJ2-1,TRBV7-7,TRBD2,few,CASSPAGGIGYNEQFF,TGTGCTAGCAGCCCCGCCGGGGGGATTGGCTACAATGAGCAGTTCTTC
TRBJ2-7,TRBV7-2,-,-,CASSLVYPGVTGGVSYEQYF,TGTGCCAGCAGCTTAGTTTATCCCGGGGTGACCGGTGGGGTCTCCTACGAGCAGTACTTC
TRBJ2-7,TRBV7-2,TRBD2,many,CASSFLASGGREQYF,TGTGCCAGCAGCTTCCTAGCTAGCGGGGGAAGGGAGCAGTACTTC